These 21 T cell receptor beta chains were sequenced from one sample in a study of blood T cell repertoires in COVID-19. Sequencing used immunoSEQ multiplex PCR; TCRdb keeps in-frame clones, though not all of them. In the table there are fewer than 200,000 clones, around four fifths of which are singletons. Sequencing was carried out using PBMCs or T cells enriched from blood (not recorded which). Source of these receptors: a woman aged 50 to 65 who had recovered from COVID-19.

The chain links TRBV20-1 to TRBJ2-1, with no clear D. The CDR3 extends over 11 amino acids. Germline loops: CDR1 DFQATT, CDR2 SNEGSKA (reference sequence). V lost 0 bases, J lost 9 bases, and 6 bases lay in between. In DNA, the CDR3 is TGCAGTGCTAGAGAGTACGGTGAGCAGTTCTTC. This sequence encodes CSAREYGEQFF.

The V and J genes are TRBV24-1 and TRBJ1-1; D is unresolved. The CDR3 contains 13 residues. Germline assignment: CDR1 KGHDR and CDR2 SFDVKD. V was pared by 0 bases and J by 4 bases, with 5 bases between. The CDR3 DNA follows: TGTGCCACCAGTGATTTGACTGGCACTGAAGCTTTCTTT. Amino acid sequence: CATSDLTGTEAFF.

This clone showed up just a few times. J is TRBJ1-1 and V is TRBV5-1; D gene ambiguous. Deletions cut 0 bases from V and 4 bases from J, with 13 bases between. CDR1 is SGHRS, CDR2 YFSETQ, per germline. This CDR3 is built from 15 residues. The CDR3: CASSLADPAVTEAFF. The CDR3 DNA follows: TGCGCCAGCAGCTTGGCCGATCCCGCGGTCACTGAAGCTTTCTTT.

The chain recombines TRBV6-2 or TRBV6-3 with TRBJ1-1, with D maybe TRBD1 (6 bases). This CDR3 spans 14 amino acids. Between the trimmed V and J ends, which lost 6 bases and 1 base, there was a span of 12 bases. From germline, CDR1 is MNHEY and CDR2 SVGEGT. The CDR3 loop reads CASSQNRANTEAFF. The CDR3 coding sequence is TGTGCCAGCAGCCAAAACAGGGCGAACACTGAAGCTTTCTTT.

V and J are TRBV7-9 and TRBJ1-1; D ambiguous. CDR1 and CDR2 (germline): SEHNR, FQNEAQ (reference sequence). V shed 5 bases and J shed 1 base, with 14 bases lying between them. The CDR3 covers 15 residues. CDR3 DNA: TGTGCCAGCAGCGATCGTGGGCAGCCGAACACTGAAGCTTTCTTT. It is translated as CASSDRGQPNTEAFF.

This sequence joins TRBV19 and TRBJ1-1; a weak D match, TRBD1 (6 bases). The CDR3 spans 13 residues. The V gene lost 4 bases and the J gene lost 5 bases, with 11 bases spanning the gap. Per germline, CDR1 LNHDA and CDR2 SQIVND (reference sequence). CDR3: CASSTQTGTEAFF. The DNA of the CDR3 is TGTGCCAGTAGTACGCAGACAGGAACTGAAGCTTTCTTT.

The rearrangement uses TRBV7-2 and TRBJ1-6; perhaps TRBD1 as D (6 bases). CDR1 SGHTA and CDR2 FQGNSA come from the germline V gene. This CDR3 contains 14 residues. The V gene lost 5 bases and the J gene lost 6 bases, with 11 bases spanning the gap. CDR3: CASSPDSTNSPLHF. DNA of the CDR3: TGTGCCAGCAGCCCGGACAGTACTAATTCACCCCTCCACTTT.

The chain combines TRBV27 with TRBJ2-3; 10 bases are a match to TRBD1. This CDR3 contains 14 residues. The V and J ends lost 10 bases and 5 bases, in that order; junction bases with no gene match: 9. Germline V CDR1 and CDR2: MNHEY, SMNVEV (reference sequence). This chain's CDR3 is CAIGTGVSGDTQYF. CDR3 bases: TGTGCCATTGGGACAGGGGTCTCCGGAGATACGCAGTATTTT.

This CDR3 reads CASSDPEGGSYEQYV. In DNA, the CDR3 is TGTGCCAGCAGCGACCCTGAAGGGGGCTCCTACGAGCAGTACGTC. V and J are TRBV2 and TRBJ2-7; the D gene is possibly TRBD1 (6 bases). CDR3 size: 15 residues. The ends were cut back, 6 bases at V and 0 bases at J, with 15 bases in the middle. CDR1 is SNHLY, CDR2 FYNNEI, per germline.

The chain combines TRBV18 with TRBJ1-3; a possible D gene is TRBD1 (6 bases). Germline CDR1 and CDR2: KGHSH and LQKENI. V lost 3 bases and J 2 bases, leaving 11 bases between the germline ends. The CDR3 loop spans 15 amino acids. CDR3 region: CASSPRGEAGNTIYF. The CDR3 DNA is TGTGCCAGCTCACCCAGGGGAGAGGCTGGAAACACCATATATTTT.

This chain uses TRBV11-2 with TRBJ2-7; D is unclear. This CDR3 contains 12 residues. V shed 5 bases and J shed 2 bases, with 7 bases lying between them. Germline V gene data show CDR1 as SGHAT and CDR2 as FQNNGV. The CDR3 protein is CASSAEAYEQYV. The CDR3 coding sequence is TGTGCCAGCAGCGCCGAGGCCTACGAGCAGTACGTC.

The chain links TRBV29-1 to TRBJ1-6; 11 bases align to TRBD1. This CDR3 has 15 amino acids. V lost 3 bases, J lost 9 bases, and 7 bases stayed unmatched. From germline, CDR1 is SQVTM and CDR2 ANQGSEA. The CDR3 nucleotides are TGCAGCGTTGACCGACGCGGGACAGGGGGTTCACCCCTCCACTTT. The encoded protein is CSVDRRGTGGSPLHF.

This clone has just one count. The DNA of the CDR3 is TGTGCCAGCATAAGAAGGGGGTCCTATAATTCACCCCTCCACTTT. It codes for CASIRRGSYNSPLHF. The chain carries TRBV6-5 and TRBJ1-6; possibly TRBD1 for D (6 bases). This CDR3 has 15 amino acids. Trimming pared 7 bases from V and 1 base from J, leaving 11 bases between. The germline V gene has CDR1 MNHEY and CDR2 SVGAGI.

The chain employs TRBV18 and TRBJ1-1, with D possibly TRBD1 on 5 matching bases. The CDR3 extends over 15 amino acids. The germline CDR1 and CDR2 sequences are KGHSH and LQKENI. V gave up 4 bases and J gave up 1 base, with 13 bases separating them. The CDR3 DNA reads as TGTGCCAGCTCACAACAGGACGGAACGAACACTGAAGCTTTCTTT. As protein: CASSQQDGTNTEAFF.

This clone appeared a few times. The CDR3 region has the DNA TGTGCCAGCAGCGCGGGGTTCCAAGAGACCCAGTACTTC. Protein: CASSAGFQETQYF. The J gene is TRBJ2-5, the V gene TRBV9, with D maybe TRBD2 (5 bases). V lost 3 bases and J lost 1, with 7 bases in between. Germline CDR1 is SGDLS and CDR2 is YYNGEE. The CDR3 is made up of 13 amino acids.

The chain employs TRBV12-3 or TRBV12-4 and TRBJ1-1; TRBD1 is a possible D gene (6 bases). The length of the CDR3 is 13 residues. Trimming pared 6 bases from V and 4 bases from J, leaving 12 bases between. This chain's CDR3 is CASSRQVTTEAFF. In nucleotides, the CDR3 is TGTGCCAGCAGCCGACAGGTTACCACTGAAGCTTTCTTT.

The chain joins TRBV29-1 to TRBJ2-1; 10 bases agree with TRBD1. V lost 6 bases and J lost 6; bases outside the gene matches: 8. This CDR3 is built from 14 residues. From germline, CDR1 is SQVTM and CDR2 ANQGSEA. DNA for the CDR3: TGCAGCGTCATACCCGGGACAGGGGTCAATGAGCAGTTCTTC. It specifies CSVIPGTGVNEQFF.

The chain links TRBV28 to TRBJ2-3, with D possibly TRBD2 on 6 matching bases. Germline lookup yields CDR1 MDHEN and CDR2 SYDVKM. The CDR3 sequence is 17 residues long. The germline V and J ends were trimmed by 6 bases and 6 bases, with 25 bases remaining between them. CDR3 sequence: CASSPSPGPRGADTQYF. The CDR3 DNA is TGTGCCAGCAGCCCTAGCCCCGGGCCTCGCGGGGCGGATACGCAGTATTTT. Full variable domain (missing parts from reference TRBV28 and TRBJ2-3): DVKVTQSSRYLVKRTGEKVFLECVQDMDHENMFWYRQDPGLGLRLIYFSYDVKMKEKGDIPEGYSVSREKKERFSLILESASTNQTSMYLCASSPSPGPRGADTQYFGPGTRLTVL.

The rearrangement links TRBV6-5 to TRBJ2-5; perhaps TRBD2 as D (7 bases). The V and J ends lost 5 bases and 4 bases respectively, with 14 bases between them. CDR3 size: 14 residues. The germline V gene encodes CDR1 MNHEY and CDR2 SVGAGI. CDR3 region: CASSREGGGETQYF. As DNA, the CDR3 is TGTGCCAGCAGTAGGGAGGGGGGTGGAGAGACCCAGTACTTC.

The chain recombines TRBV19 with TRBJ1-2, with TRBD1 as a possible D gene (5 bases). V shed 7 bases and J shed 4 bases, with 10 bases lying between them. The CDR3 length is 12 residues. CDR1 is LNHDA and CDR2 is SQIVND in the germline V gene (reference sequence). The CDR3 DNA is TGTGCCAGTACCCCAGGGATCTATGGCTACACCTTC. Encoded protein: CASTPGIYGYTF.

The CDR3 nucleotides read TGTGCCAGCAGCGGGAGCACCTATGGCTACACCTTC. This gives the protein CASSGSTYGYTF. The chain carries TRBV12-3 or TRBV12-4 and TRBJ1-2; D is unresolved. The CDR3 sequence is 12 residues long. V was shortened by 6 bases and J by 4 bases, with 9 bases between the two germline ends.